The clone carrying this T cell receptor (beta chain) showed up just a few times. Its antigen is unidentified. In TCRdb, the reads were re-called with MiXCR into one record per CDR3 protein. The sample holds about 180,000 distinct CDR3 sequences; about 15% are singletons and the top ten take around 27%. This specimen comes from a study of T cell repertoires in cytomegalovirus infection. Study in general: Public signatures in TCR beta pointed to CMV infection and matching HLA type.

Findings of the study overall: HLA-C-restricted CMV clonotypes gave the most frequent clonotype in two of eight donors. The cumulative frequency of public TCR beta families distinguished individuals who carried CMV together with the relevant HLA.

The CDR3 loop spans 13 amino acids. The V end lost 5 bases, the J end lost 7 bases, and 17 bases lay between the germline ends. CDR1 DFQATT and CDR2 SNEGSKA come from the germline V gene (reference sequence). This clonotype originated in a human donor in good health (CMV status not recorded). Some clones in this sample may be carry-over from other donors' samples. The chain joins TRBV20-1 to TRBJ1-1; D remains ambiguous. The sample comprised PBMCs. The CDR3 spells CSAPSPGRHEAFF. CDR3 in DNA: TGCAGTGCTCCCTCCCCCGGGCGACATGAAGCTTTCTTT.